This TCR beta chain was captured in a study of blood T cell repertoires in COVID-19. About the research overall: COVID-19 samples from acute and convalescent phases originated in the United States, Italy and Spain. PBMCs, B-cell-depleted T cells, or T cells provided the cDNA or gDNA that made up the material.

As processed by the authors: Nucleated cell number was recorded as an estimate derived from reference gene primer amplification. Assay: immunoSEQ multiplex PCR; the TCRdb copy retains only in-frame clones and omits some. V and J calls plus clone size are reproduced from that table; the DNA served to infer D and trimming. The data show 99,000 or so clones, with about four fifths seen just once and 15% to 19% held by the top ten. The CDR3 is 13 residues long. V lost 6 bases to trimming and J lost 3 bases, with 12 bases between them. Germline V CDR1 and CDR2: SQVTM, ANQGSEA. The material sequenced was peripheral blood. The genes are TRBV29-1 and TRBJ1-3; the D is unclear. The origin of this receptor is a woman aged 80 or over with acute or convalescent COVID-19. For the CDR3, the DNA is TGCAGCGTCCCGGCCGGGGTTGGAAACACCATATATTTT. This encodes CSVPAGVGNTIYF.